The 8 T cell receptor beta chains below were found in one sample sequenced in a study of blood T cells in healthy people across ages. Together with a sample-barcoded 5' primer, a J-beta primer mix was included in a second PCR lasting roughly 7 to 11 cycles. TCRdb re-analysed the 5' RACE reads in MiXCR, keeping a single row per CDR3 protein. The profile covers roughly 1.6 million distinct CDR3 sequences, with around 36% appearing a single time and about 10% taken by the ten largest. The source material was blood. The source is a woman aged 30 to 39 in good health.

V is TRBV9 and J is TRBJ2-1, with 12 bases fitting TRBD2. V shed 2 bases, J shed 6 bases, and the junction held 9 bases outside the gene matches. The germline V gene has CDR1 SGDLS and CDR2 YYNGEE. The CDR3 consists of 17 residues. The CDR3 nucleotides read TGTGCCAGCAGCGTCGGACGACTAGCGGGGGTTCTCAATGAGCAGTTCTTC. Residues: CASSVGRLAGVLNEQFF.

The gene calls are TRBV9 and TRBJ1-3, with D hard to call. CDR3 length equals 14 residues. CDR1 and CDR2 from the germline V gene are SGDLS and YYNGEE. Deletions cut 4 bases from V and 6 bases from J, with 14 bases between. Here the CDR3 reads CASSPTMTENTIYF. The CDR3 DNA is TGTGCCAGCAGCCCCACGATGACTGAAAACACCATATATTTT. The full variable domain, in which reference TRBV9 and TRBJ1-3 provide the parts outside the CDR3, is DSGVTQTPKHLITATGQRVTLRCSPRSGDLSVYWYQQSLDQGLQFLIQYYNGEERAKGNILERFSAQQFPDLHSELNLSSLELGDSALYFCASSPTMTENTIYFGEGSWLTVV.

The genes are TRBV5-6 and TRBJ2-1; a possible D gene is TRBD2 (6 bases). CDR3 length equals 15 residues. The V end lost 4 bases, the J end lost 1 base, and 12 bases lay between the germline ends. Germline loops: CDR1 SGHDT, CDR2 YYEEEE. The CDR3 DNA sequence: TGTGCCAGCAGCCGGATGGGGGGATCCTACAATGAGCAGTTCTTC. It is translated as CASSRMGGSYNEQFF.

The sample holds a few counts of this clonotype. V gene TRBV20-1 combines with J gene TRBJ1-4; tentative D call: TRBD1 (6 bases). The CDR3 totals 14 residues. The V end was cut by 6 bases, the J end by 0 bases, with 11 bases between. Germline V gene lookup returns CDR1 DFQATT and CDR2 SNEGSKA (reference sequence). CDR3: CSASDSATNEKLFF. CDR3 DNA sequence: TGCAGTGCCTCGGACAGTGCAACTAATGAAAAACTGTTTTTT.

The chain has TRBV25-1 and TRBJ2-3; 8 bases map to TRBD2. The CDR3 has 17 residues. CDR1 and CDR2 (germline): MGHDK, SYGVNS. J gave up 0 bases and V 0 bases, and 5 bases lay outside the gene matches. The chain's CDR3 is CASSEYGRGGSTDTQYF. DNA of the CDR3: TGTGCCAGCAGTGAATACGGACGGGGGGGAAGCACAGATACGCAGTATTTT.

The chain recombines TRBV28 with TRBJ2-7; no definite D call. Trimming stripped 3 bases from V and 4 bases from J, with 19 bases between. CDR3 length: 16 residues. Germline loops: CDR1 MDHEN, CDR2 SYDVKM. The chain's CDR3 is CASSFRGKYGDYEQYF. The DNA of the CDR3 is TGTGCCAGCAGTTTTCGAGGCAAATATGGGGATTACGAGCAGTACTTC.

The J gene is TRBJ2-7, the V gene TRBV18; TRBD1 agrees at 7 bases. The CDR3 spans 13 residues. The V gene end was trimmed by 3 bases and the J gene end by 6 bases; junction bases not matched to a gene: 5. The germline V gene has CDR1 KGHSH and CDR2 LQKENI. The chain's CDR3 is CASSPPNRGEQYF. The CDR3 coding sequence is TGTGCCAGCTCACCTCCGAACAGGGGCGAGCAGTACTTC. Full variable domain (rest looked up from reference TRBV18 and TRBJ2-7): NAGVMQNPRHLVRRRGQEARLRCSPMKGHSHVYWYRQLPEEGLKFMVYLQKENIIDESGMPKERFSAEFPKEGPSILRIQQVVRGDSAAYFCASSPPNRGEQYFGPGTRLTVT.

This clonotype was counted only a few times. This chain links TRBV13 with TRBJ2-7; D assignment may be TRBD1 or TRBD2 (5 bases each). From germline, CDR1 is PRHDT and CDR2 FYEKMQ (reference sequence). This CDR3 contains 16 residues. V lost 5 bases, J lost 2 bases, and 19 bases lay in between. The CDR3 DNA sequence: TGTGCCAGCAGCCTCACTCCGGGACGTAACCCCTACGAGCAGTACTTC. Translation: CASSLTPGRNPYEQYF.